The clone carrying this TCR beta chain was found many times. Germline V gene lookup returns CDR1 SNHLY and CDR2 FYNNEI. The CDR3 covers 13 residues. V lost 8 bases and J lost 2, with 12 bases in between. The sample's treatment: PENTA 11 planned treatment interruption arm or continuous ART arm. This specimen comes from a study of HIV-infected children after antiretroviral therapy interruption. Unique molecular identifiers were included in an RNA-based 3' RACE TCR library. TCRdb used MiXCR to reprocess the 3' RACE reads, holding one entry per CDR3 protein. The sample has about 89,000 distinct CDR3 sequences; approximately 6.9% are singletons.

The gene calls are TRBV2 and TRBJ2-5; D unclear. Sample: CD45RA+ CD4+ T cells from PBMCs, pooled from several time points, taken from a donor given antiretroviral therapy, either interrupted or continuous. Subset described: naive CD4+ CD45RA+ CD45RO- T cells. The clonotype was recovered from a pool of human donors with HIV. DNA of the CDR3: TGTGCCAGCTTTGATAGTCCACAAGAGACCCAGTACTTC. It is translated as CASFDSPQETQYF.